The T cell receptor beta chain described here comes from a study of shared clonotypes between healthy human individuals. Only in-frame clones appear in the TCRdb table, and some are missing; sequencing was by immunoSEQ multiplex PCR. Of about 2.3 million clones listed, 85% to 95% are singletons. Trimming pared 1 base from V and 3 bases from J, leaving 12 bases between. The CDR3 is made up of 15 amino acids. Germline CDR1 SGHAT, CDR2 FQNNGV. The rearrangement joins TRBV11-2 to TRBJ1-2; D is unresolved. Specimen: naive CD4+ T cells from PBMCs. The subset was: CD45RA+ positively selected. The sequence was obtained from a man aged 18-30 years in good health. Some clones in this sample may be carry-over from other donors' samples. The chain's CDR3 is CASSLGPGRDYGYTF. The DNA of the CDR3 is TGTGCCAGCAGCTTAGGCCCGGGTAGGGACTATGGCTACACCTTC.